The clone carrying this T cell receptor (beta chain) came up a few times. The antigen is undetermined. This CDR3 is built from 14 residues. The V gene lost 0 bases and the J gene lost 7 bases, with 10 bases spanning the gap. Germline lookup yields CDR1 PRHDT and CDR2 FYEKMQ (reference sequence). This sample is drawn from a study of T-cell reconstitution after alpha-beta-depleted transplantation in children. Study-level points and caveats: The origin of high day-60 TCRbeta diversity in some patients lay in surviving recipient T cells and thymic progenitors. T-cell counts and diversity at one year post-transplant came mainly from newly produced T cells. Expanded graft clones numbering several hundred reportedly gave rise to alpha-beta T cells about two months after transplant.

Unique molecular identifiers were used in preparing the TCRbeta library. Each CDR3 protein is one row after TCRdb ran MiXCR on the PCR reads. The table has 580,000 or so distinct CDR3 sequences, about 21% seen once. This specimen was PBMCs, mostly from graft donor cells, taken 360 days after TCRalphabeta/CD19-depleted stem cell transplant. The chain combines TRBV13 with TRBJ2-1; D call uncertain. This clonotype was obtained from a boy younger than two who had a stem cell transplant for acute myeloid leukemia, so the T cells may come from the graft donor. For the CDR3, the DNA is TGTGCCAGCAGCTTAGGGCGCAGTTTGAATGAGCAGTTCTTC. It encodes CASSLGRSLNEQFF.